The T cell receptor beta chain described here comes from a study of blood T cell repertoires in COVID-19. All enrollees were about 18 to 89 years old and from roughly 26 US areas. Authors' methods: Quantification of nucleated cells was approximated via reference gene primer amplification. Sequencing was performed with immunoSEQ multiplex PCR; in TCRdb, only in-frame clones are kept and a portion is missing. The V and J calls and the clone size are those of that table, but D and trimming were determined from the DNA. The sample has about 200,000 clones, 89% seen once. The CDR3 is 15 residues long. V lost 4 bases and J lost 0; bases outside the gene matches: 3. Germline V gene data show CDR1 as SEHNR and CDR2 as FQNEAQ (reference sequence).

Sequenced material: PBMCs or T cells enriched from blood (not recorded which). The TCR originated in a woman aged 25 to 39 with acute COVID-19. V is TRBV7-9 and J is TRBJ1-3, with TRBD1 matching 7 bases. CDR3 residues: CASSSDRDSGNTIYF. The CDR3 nucleotides read TGTGCCAGCAGCTCCGACAGGGACTCTGGAAACACCATATATTTT.